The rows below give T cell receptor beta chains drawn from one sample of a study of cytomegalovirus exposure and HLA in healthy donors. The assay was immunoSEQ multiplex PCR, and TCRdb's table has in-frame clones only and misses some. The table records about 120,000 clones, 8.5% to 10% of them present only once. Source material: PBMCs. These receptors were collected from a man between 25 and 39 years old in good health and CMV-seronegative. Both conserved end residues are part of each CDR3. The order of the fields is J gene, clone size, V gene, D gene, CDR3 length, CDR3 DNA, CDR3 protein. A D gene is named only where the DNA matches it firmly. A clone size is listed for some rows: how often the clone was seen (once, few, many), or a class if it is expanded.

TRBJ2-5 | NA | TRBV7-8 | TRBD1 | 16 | TGTGCCAGCAGCACCAGACAGGGGGCCTACGAAGAGACCCAGTACTTC | CASSTRQGAYEETQYF
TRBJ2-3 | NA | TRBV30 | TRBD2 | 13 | TGTGCCTGGGAAAGCGGGAGGGCTGATACGCAGTATTTT | CAWESGRADTQYF
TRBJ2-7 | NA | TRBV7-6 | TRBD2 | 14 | TGTGCCAGCAGCTTTACCGGGAGGGGCGGCGAGCAGTACTTC | CASSFTGRGGEQYF
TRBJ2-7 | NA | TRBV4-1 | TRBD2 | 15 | TGCGCCAGCAGCCTAATAGCGGGGGACTCCTACGAGCAGTACTTC | CASSLIAGDSYEQYF
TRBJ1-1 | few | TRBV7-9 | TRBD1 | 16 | TGTGCCAGCAGCTCCCCCGGGACAGGCCCGGATGGTGAAGCTTTCTTT | CASSSPGTGPDGEAFF
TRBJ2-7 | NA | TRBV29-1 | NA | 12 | TGCAGCGTCTTGCAGGGGACCTACGAGCAGTACTTC | CSVLQGTYEQYF
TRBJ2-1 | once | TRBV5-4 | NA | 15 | TGTGCCAGCAGTCGAGGAGGGAGCTACTACAATGAGCAGTTCTTC | CASSRGGSYYNEQFF
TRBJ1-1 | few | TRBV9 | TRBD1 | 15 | TGTGCCAGCAGCCCCGGGACAGGAAAGAACACTGAAGCTTTCTTT | CASSPGTGKNTEAFF
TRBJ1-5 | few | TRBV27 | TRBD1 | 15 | TGTGCCAGCAGTCGGACGGGACAGGGGGATCAGCCCCAGCATTTT | CASSRTGQGDQPQHF
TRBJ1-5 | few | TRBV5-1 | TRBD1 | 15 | TGCGCCAGCAGCCCTGGGACAGGGAGGAATCAGCCCCAGCATTTT | CASSPGTGRNQPQHF
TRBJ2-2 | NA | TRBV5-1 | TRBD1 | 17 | TGCGCCAGCAGCTTGTTGGGGACAGGGGAGAACACCGGGAAGCTGTTTTTT | CASSLLGTGENTGKLFF
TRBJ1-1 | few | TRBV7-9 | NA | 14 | TGTGCCAGCAGCTTAGGCACAATGAACACTGAAGCTTTCTTT | CASSLGTMNTEAFF
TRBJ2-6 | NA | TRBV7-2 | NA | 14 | TGTGCCAGCAGCGTTCACTCTGGGGCCAACGTCCTGACTTTC | CASSVHSGANVLTF
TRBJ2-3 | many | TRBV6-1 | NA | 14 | TGTGCCAGCAGTGAAGGGCGGGGAGGAGATACGCAGTATTTT | CASSEGRGGDTQYF
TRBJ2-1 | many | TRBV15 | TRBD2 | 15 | TGTGCCACCAGCAGAGAGGGACTAGCGACCAATGAGCAGTTCTTC | CATSREGLATNEQFF
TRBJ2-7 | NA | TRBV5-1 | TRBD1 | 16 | TGCGCCAGCAGCTTGGCCGGTCGACAGGGGACCTACGAGCAGTACTTC | CASSLAGRQGTYEQYF
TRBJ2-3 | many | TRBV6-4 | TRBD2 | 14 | TGTGCCAGCAGTGCTAGCGGGGGGGCCGATACGCAGTATTTT | CASSASGGADTQYF
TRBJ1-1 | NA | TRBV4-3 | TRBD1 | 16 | TGCGCCAGCAGGACGGGGACAGGTGACATGAACACTGAAGCTTTCTTT | CASRTGTGDMNTEAFF
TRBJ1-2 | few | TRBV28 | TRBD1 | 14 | TGTGCCAGCAGTTTAGGGGGACAGTTCTATGGCTACACCTTC | CASSLGGQFYGYTF
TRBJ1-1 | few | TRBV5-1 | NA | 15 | TGCGCCAGCAGCTTGGCCCCAGGGAGGGACACTGAAGCTTTCTTT | CASSLAPGRDTEAFF
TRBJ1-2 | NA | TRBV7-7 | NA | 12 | TGTGCTAGCAGCTTGATTACGGATGGCTACACCTTC | CASSLITDGYTF
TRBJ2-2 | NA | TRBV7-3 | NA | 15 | TGTGCCAGCAGCCTTCTAACAGGGCCCGGCGGGGAGCTGTTTTTT | CASSLLTGPGGELFF
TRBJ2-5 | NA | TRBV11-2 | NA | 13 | TGTGCCAGCAGCTTAGGCAGGCAAGAGACCCAGTACTTC | CASSLGRQETQYF
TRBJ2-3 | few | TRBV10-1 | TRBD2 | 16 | TGCGCCAGCAGTGGACTAGCGGGGGGGATCCCATCGCCGCAGTATTTT | CASSGLAGGIPSPQYF
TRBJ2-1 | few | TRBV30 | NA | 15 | TGTGCCTGGGCCGTCAGGGGAACCATCGCCAATGAGCAGTTCTTC | CAWAVRGTIANEQFF
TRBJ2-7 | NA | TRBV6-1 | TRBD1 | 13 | TGTGCCAGCCCCCGGGACAGATCCTACGAGCAGTACTTC | CASPRDRSYEQYF
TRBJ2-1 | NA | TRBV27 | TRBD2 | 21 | TGTGCCAGCACCCCGTTAAATCGCGGACTAGCGGGAAGGAGCTCCTACAATGAGCAGTTCTTC | CASTPLNRGLAGRSSYNEQFF
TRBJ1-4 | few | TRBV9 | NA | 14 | TGTGCCAGCAGCGTTCAAGCTTATAATGAAAAACTGTTTTTT | CASSVQAYNEKLFF
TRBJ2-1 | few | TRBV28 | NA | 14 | TGTGCCAGTATCCCGACGGGATCCTACAATGAGCAGTTCTTC | CASIPTGSYNEQFF
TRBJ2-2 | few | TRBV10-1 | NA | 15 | TGCGCCAGCAGTGAGTTTACTAACCGGGCCGGGGAGCTGTTTTTT | CASSEFTNRAGELFF
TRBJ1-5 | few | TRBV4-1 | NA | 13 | TGCGCCAGCAGCCAAGGGGGGGATCAGCCCCAGCATTTT | CASSQGGDQPQHF
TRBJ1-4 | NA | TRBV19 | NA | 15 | TGTGCCAGTAGAGATATGAGGGGGATTAATGAAAAACTGTTTTTT | CASRDMRGINEKLFF
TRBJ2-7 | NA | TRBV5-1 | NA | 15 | TGCGCCAGCAGCTTGGGTGGGGGGATCTACGACGAGCAGTACTTC | CASSLGGGIYDEQYF
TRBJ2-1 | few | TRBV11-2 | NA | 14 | TGTGCCAGCAGCTTGTGGCGGGAAGACAATGAGCAGTTCTTC | CASSLWREDNEQFF
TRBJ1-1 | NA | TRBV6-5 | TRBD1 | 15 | TGTGCCAGCAGTTCGCGGGGACAGATGAACACTGAAGCTTTCTTT | CASSSRGQMNTEAFF
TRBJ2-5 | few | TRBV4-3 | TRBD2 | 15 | TGCGCCAGCAGCCAGAGTGGACTAGTTTTCGAGACCCAGTACTTC | CASSQSGLVFETQYF
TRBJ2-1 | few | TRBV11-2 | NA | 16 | TGTGCCAGCTGCAGCTCACTGGGAGAAGCCTACAATGAGCAGTTCTTC | CASCSSLGEAYNEQFF
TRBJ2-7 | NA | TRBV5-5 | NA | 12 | TGTGCCAGCAGCTTTGGGCTGTACGAGCAGTACTTC | CASSFGLYEQYF
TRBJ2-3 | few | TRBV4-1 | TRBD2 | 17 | TGCGCCAGCAGCCTAGGACTAGCGGGGATAAACACAGATACGCAGTATTTT | CASSLGLAGINTDTQYF
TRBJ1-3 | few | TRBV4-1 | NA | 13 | TGCGCCAGCAGCCCCCTCCCTGGAAACACCATATATTTT | CASSPLPGNTIYF
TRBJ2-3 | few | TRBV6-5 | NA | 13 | TGTGCCAGCACCCAGGTCTACACAGATACGCAGTATTTT | CASTQVYTDTQYF
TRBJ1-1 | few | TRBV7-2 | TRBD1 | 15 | TGTGCCAGCAGCTTAGGGAGGGGGCTTGACACTGAAGCTTTCTTT | CASSLGRGLDTEAFF
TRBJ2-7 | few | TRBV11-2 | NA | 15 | TGTGCCAGCAGCTTAGAGGGCGCGCCTACCTACGAGCAGTACTTC | CASSLEGAPTYEQYF
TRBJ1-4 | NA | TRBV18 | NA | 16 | TGTGCCAGCTCACCAGGTGGGGCAGCAACTAATGAAAAACTGTTTTTT | CASSPGGAATNEKLFF